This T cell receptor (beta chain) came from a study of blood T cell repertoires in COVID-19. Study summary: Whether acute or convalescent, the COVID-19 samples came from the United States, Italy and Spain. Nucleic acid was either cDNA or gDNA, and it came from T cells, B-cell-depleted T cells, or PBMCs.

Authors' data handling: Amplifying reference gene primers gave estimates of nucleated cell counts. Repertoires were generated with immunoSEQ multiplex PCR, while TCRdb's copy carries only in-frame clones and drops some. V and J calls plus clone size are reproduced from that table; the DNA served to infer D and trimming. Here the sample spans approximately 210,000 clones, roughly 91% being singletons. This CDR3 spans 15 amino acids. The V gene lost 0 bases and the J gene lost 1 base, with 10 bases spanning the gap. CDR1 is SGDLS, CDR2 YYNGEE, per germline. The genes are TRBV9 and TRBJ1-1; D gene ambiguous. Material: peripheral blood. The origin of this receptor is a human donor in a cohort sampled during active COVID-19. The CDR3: CASSVEGRTNTEAFF. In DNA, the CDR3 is TGTGCCAGCAGCGTAGAAGGGAGGACGAACACTGAAGCTTTCTTT. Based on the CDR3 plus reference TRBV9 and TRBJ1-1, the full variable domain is DSGVTQTPKHLITATGQRVTLRCSPRSGDLSVYWYQQSLDQGLQFLIQYYNGEERAKGNILERFSAQQFPDLHSELNLSSLELGDSALYFCASSVEGRTNTEAFFGQGTRLTVV.